This record looks at one T cell receptor beta chain sequence and its context. Data came from immunoSEQ multiplex PCR; TCRdb stores just in-frame clones and leaves some out. This table holds under 500,000 clones, about 85% found once. The source of the sample is a study of blood T cell repertoires in COVID-19. With 6 bases removed from V and 4 bases from J, the gap between germline ends came to 7 bases. CDR1 is GTSNPN and CDR2 is SVGIG in the germline V gene (reference sequence). The CDR3 consists of 11 residues. Residents of about two dozen US areas, aged roughly 18 to 89 years, made up the participants. Cohort allocation depended upon clinical history that participants reported.

The sequence was obtained from a woman in her late teens or twenties with acute COVID-19. Sequences were obtained from PBMCs or T cells enriched from blood (not recorded which). The chain is built from TRBV30 and TRBJ2-1; D unclear. The CDR3 loop is CACDSYNEQFF. As DNA, the CDR3 is TGTGCCTGCGACTCTTACAATGAGCAGTTCTTC.